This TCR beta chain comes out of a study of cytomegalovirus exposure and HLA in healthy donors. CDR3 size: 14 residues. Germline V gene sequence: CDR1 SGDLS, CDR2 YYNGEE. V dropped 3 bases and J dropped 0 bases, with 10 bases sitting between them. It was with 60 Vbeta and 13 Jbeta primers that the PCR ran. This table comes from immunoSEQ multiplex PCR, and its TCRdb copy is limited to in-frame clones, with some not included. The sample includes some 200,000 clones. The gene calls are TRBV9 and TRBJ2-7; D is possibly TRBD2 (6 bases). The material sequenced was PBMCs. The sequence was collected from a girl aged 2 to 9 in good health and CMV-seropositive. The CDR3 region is CASSAGGSSYEQYF. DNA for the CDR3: TGTGCCAGCAGCGCTGGAGGGAGCTCCTACGAGCAGTACTTC.